This TCR beta chain was captured in a study of blood T cell repertoires in COVID-19. Method: immunoSEQ multiplex PCR; TCRdb's copy keeps in-frame clones and lacks some. The top ten hold about 9.4% of the sample, which has around 360,000 clones, about 89% seen once. CDR1 and CDR2 (germline): SNHLY, FYNNEI. This CDR3 is 15 amino acids long. Trimming cost V 3 bases and J 0 bases, with 11 bases left between them. This chain joins TRBV2 and TRBJ1-2; possibly TRBD1 for D (6 bases). The sequence derives from a woman aged 30 to 39 with COVID-19, enrolled during active disease. The sample taken for sequencing was peripheral blood. The CDR3 region is CASSDLGATNYGYTF. Here the CDR3 DNA reads TGTGCCAGCAGTGATCTGGGGGCCACTAACTATGGCTACACCTTC.